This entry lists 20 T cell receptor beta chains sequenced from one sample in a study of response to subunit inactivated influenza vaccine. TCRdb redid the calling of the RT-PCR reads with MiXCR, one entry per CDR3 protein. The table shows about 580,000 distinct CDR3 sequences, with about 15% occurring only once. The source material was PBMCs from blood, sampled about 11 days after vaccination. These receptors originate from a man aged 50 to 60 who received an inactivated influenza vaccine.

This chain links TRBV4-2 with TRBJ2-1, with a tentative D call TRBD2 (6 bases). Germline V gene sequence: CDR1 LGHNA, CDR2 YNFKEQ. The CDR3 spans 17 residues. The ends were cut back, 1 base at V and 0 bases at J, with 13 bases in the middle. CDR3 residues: CASSQVSLRDSYNEQFF. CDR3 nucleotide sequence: TGTGCCAGCAGCCAAGTATCCTTGCGGGACTCCTACAATGAGCAGTTCTTC.

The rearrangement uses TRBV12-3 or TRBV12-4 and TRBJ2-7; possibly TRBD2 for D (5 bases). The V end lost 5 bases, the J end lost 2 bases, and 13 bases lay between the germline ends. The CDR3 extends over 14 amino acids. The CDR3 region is CASSPLAGPYEQYF. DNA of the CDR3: TGTGCCAGCAGTCCCTTGGCGGGCCCCTACGAGCAGTACTTC.

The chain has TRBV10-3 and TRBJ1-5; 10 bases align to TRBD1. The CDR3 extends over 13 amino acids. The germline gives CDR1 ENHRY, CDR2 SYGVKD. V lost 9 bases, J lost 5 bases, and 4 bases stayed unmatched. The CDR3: CAIGTGVDQPQHF. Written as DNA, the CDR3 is TGTGCCATTGGGACAGGGGTTGATCAGCCCCAGCATTTT.

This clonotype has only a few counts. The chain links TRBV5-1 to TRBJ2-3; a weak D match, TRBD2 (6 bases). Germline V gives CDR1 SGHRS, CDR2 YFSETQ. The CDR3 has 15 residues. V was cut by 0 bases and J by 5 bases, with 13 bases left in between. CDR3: CASSLAVGGLDTQYF. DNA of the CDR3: TGCGCCAGCAGCTTGGCCGTCGGGGGTTTAGATACGCAGTATTTT.

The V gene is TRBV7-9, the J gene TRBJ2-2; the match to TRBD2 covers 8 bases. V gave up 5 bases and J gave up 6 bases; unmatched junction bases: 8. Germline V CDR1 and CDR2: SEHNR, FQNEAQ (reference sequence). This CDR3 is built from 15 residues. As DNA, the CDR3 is TGTGCCAGCAGCCAGGGACTAGTGGGAGCCGGGGAGCTGTTTTTT. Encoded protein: CASSQGLVGAGELFF.

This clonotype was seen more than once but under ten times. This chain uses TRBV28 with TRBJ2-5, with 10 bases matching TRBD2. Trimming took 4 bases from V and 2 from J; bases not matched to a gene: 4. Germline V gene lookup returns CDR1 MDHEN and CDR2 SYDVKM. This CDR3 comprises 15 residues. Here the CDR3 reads CASSSGLAEQETQYF. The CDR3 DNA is TGTGCCAGCAGTTCCGGACTAGCGGAGCAAGAGACCCAGTACTTC.

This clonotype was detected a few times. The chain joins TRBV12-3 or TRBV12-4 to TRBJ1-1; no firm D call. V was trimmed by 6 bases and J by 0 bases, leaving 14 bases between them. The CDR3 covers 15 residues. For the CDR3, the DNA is TGTGCCAGCAGCCCCCAGGACGGTATGAACACTGAAGCTTTCTTT. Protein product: CASSPQDGMNTEAFF.

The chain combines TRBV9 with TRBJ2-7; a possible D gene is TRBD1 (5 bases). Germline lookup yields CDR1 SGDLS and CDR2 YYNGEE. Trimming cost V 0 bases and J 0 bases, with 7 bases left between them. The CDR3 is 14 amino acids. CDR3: CASSVGQFSYEQYF. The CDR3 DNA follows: TGTGCCAGCAGCGTAGGACAGTTCTCCTACGAGCAGTACTTC.

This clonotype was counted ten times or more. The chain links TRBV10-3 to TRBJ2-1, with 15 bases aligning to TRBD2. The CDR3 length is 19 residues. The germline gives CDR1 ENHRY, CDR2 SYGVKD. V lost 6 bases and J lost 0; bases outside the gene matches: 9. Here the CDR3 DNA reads TGTGCCATCAGAGCCGGGACTAGCGGGGGGCCCAGCTCCTACAATGAGCAGTTCTTC. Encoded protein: CAIRAGTSGGPSSYNEQFF.

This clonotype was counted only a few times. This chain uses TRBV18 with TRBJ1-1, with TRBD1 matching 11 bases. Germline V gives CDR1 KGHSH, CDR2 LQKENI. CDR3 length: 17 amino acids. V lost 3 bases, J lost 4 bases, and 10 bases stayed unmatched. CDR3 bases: TGTGCCAGCTCACCGATTGCCTCCGGGACAGGGGGCACTGAAGCTTTCTTT. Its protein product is CASSPIASGTGGTEAFF.

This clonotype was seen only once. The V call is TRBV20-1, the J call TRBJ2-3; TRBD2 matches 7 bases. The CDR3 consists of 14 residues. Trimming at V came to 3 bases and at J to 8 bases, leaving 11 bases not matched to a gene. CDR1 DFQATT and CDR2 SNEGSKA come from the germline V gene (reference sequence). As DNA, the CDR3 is TGCAGTGCTAGGGTTCTATCGGGGAGGGGTACGCAGTATTTT. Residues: CSARVLSGRGTQYF.

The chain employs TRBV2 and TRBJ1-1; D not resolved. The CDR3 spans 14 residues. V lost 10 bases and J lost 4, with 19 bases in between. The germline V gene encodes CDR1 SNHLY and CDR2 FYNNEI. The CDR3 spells CATQRLEGGTEAFF. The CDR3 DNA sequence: TGTGCCACCCAGAGGTTAGAGGGCGGCACTGAAGCTTTCTTT.

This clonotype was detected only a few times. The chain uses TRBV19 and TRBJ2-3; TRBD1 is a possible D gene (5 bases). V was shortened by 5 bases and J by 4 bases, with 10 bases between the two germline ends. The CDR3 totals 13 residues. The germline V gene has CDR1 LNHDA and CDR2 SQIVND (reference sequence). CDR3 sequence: CASSGQGADTQYF. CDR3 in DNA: TGTGCCAGTAGTGGCCAGGGCGCAGATACGCAGTATTTT. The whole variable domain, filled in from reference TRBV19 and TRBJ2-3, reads DGGITQSPKYLFRKEGQNVTLSCEQNLNHDAMYWYRQDPGQGLRLIYYSQIVNDFQKGDIAEGYSVSREKKESFPLTVTSAQKNPTAFYLCASSGQGADTQYFGPGTRLTVL.

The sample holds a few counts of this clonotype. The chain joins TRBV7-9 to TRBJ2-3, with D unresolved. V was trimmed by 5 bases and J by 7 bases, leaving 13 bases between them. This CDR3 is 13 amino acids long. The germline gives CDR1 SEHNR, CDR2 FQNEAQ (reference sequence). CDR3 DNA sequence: TGTGCCAGCAGCACTTACATGATAAATACGCAGTATTTT. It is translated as CASSTYMINTQYF.

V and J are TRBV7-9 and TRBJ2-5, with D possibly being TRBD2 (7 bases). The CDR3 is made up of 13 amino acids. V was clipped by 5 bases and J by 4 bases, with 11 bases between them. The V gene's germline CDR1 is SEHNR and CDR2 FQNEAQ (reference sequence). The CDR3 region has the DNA TGTGCCAGCAGCAAGAGGGGGGGAGAGACCCAGTACTTC. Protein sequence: CASSKRGGETQYF.

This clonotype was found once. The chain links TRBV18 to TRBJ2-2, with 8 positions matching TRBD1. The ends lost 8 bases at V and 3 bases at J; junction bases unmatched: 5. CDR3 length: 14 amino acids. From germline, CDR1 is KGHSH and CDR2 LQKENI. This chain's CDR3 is CASRTGTDTGELFF. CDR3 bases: TGTGCCAGCCGGACAGGGACAGACACCGGGGAGCTGTTTTTT. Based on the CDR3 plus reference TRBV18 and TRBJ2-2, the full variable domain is NAGVMQNPRHLVRRRGQEARLRCSPMKGHSHVYWYRQLPEEGLKFMVYLQKENIIDESGMPKERFSAEFPKEGPSILRIQQVVRGDSAAYFCASRTGTDTGELFFGEGSRLTVL.

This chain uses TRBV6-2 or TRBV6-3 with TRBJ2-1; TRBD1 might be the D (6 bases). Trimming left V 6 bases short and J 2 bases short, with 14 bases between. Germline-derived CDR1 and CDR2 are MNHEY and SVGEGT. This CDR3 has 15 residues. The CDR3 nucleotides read TGTGCCAGCAGACAGGGACCTACCACCTACAATGAGCAGTTCTTC. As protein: CASRQGPTTYNEQFF.

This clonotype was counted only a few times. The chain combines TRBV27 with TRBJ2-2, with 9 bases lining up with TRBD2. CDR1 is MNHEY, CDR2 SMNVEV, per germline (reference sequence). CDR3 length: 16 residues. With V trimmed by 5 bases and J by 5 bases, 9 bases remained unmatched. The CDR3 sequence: CASSIEGSGRTGELFF. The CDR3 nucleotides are TGTGCCAGCAGTATAGAAGGTAGCGGGAGAACCGGGGAGCTGTTTTTT.

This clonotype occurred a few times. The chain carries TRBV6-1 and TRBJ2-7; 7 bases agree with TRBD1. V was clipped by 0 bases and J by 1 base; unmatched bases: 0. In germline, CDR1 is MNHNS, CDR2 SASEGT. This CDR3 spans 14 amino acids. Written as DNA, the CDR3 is TGTGCCAGCAGTGAAGCGGGACAGTCCTACGAGCAGTACTTC. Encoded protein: CASSEAGQSYEQYF.

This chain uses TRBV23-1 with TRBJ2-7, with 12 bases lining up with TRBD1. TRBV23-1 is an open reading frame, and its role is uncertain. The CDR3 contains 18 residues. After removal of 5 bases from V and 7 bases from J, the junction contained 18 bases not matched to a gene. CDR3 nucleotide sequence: TGCGCCAGCAGTGCAATACCGATTCCGGGACAGGGGGCGAAAGAGCAGTACTTC. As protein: CASSAIPIPGQGAKEQYF.